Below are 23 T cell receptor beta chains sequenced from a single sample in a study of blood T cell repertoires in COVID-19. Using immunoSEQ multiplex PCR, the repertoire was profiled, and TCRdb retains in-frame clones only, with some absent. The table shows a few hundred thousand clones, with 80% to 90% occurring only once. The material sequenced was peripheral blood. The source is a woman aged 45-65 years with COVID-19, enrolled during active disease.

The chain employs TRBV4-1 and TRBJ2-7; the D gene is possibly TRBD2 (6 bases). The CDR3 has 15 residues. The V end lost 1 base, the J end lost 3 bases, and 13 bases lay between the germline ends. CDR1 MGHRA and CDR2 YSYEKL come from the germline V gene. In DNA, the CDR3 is TGCGCCAGCAGCCAAGTCCCGGAGGGAGTCTACGAGCAGTACTTC. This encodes CASSQVPEGVYEQYF.

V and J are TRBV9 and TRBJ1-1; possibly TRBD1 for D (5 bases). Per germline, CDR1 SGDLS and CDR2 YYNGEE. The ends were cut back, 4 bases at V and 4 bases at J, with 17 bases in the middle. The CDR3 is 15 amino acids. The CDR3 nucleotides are TGTGCCAGCAGCCCCACAGCGGGGGTTGGCACTGAAGCTTTCTTT. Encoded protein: CASSPTAGVGTEAFF.

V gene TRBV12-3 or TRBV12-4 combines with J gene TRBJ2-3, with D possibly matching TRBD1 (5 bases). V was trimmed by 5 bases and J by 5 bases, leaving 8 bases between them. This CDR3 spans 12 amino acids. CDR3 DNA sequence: TGTGCCAGCAGTGATAGGGGAGATACGCAGTATTTT. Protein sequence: CASSDRGDTQYF.

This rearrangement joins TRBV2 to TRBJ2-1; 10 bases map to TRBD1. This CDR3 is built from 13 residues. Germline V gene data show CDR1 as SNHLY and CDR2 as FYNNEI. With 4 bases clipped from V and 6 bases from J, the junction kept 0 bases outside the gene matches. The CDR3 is CASSGQGANEQFF. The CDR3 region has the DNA TGTGCCAGCAGTGGACAGGGGGCCAATGAGCAGTTCTTC.

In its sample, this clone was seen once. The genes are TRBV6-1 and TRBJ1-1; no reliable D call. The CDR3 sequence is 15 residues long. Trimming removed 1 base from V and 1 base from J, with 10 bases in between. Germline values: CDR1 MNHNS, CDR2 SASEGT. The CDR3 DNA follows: TGTGCCAGCAGTGAAGTCCACTTCCGGAACACTGAAGCTTTCTTT. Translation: CASSEVHFRNTEAFF.

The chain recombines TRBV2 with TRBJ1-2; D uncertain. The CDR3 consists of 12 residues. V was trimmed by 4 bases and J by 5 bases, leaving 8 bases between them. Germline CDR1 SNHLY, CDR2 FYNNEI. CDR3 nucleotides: TGTGCCAGCAGTGTTTCCGGTTATGGCTACACCTTC. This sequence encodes CASSVSGYGYTF. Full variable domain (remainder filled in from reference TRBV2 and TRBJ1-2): EPEVTQTPSHQVTQMGQEVILRCVPISNHLYFYWYRQILGQKVEFLVSFYNNEISEKSEIFDDQFSVERPDGSNFTLKIRSTKLEDSAMYFCASSVSGYGYTFGSGTRLTVV.

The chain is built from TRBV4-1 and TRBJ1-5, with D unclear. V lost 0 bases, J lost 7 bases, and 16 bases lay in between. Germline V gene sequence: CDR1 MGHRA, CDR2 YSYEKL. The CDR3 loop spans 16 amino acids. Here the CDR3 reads CASSQESGRVKQPQHF. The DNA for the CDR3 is TGCGCCAGCAGCCAAGAAAGTGGGCGGGTGAAGCAGCCCCAGCATTTT.

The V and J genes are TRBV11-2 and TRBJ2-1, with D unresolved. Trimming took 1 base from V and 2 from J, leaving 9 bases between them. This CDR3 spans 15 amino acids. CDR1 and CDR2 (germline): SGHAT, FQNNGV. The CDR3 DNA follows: TGTGCCAGCAGCTTAGTCCCCCTACCCTACAATGAGCAGTTCTTC. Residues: CASSLVPLPYNEQFF.

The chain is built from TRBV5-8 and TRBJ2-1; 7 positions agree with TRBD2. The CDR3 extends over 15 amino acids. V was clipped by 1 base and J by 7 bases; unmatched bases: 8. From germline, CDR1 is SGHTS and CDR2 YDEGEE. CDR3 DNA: TGTGCCAGCAGCTTGCCCCCCCGGGGGGAGAATGAGCAGTTCTTC. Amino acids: CASSLPPRGENEQFF.

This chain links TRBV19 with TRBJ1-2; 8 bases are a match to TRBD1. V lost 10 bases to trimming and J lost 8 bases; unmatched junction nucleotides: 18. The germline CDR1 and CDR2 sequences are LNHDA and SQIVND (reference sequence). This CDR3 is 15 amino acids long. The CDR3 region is CANQPGGRGPGGYTF. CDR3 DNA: TGTGCCAACCAGCCCGGCGGCAGGGGGCCGGGGGGCTACACCTTC.

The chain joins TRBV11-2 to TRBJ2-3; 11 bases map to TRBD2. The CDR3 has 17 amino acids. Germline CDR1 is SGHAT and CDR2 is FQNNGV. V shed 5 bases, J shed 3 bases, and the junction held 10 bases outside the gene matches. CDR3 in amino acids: CASSPRLAGKGTDTQYF. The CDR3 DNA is TGTGCCAGCAGCCCTCGACTAGCGGGAAAGGGGACAGATACGCAGTATTTT.

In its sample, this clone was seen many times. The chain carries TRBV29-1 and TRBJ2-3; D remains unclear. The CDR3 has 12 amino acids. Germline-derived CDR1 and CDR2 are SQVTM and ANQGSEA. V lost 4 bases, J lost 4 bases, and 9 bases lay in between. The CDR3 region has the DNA TGCAGCGTTGTCCCCGGTTCAGATACGCAGTATTTT. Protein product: CSVVPGSDTQYF.

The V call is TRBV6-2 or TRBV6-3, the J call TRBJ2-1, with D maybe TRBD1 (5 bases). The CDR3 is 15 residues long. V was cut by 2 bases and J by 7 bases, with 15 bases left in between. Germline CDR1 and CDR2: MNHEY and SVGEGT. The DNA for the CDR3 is TGTGCCAGCAGTTACGCGCGTGGGGCCATGAATGAGCAGTTCTTC. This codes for CASSYARGAMNEQFF.

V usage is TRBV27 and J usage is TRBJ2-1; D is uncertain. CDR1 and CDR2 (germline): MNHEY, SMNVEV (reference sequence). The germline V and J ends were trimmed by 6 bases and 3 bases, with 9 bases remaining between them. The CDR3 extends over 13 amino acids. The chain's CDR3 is CASRATRYNEQFF. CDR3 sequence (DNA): TGTGCCAGCAGGGCGACACGCTACAATGAGCAGTTCTTC.

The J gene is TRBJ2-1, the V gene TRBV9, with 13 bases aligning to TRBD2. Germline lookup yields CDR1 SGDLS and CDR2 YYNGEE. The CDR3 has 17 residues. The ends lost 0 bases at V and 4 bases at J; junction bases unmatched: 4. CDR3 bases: TGTGCCAGCAGCGTAGCACCGGGACTAGCGGGATACAATGAGCAGTTCTTC. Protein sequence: CASSVAPGLAGYNEQFF.

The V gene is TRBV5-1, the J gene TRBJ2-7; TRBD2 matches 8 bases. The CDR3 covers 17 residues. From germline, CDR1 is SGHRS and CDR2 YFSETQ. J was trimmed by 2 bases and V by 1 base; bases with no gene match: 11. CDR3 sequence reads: CASSLFIPGGETYEQYF. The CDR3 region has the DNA TGCGCCAGCAGCTTGTTTATCCCGGGAGGGGAGACCTACGAGCAGTACTTC.

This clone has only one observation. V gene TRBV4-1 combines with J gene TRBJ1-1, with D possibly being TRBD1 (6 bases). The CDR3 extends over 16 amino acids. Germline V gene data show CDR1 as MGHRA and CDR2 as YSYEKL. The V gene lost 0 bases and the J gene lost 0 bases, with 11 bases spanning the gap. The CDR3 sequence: CASSQDRYRVNTEAFF. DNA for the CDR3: TGCGCCAGCAGCCAAGATCGTTACAGGGTGAACACTGAAGCTTTCTTT.

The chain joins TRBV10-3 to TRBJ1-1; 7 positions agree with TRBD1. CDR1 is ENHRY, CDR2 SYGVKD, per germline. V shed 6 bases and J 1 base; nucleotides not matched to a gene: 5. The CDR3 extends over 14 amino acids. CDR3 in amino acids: CAISQRTGNTEAFF. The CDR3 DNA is TGTGCCATCAGCCAACGGACAGGGAACACTGAAGCTTTCTTT.

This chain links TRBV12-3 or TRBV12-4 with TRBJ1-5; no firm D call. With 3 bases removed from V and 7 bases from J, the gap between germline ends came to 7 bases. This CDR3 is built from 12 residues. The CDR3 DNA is TGTGCCAGCAGTTTCGAGTTCCAGCCCCAGCATTTT. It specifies CASSFEFQPQHF.

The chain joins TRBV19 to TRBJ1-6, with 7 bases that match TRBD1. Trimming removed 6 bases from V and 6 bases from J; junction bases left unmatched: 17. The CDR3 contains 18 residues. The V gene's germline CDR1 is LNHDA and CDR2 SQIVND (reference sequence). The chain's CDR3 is CASRPGTVNTDLNSPLHF. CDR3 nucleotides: TGTGCCAGTAGGCCGGGGACAGTTAACACAGATCTTAATTCACCCCTCCACTTT.

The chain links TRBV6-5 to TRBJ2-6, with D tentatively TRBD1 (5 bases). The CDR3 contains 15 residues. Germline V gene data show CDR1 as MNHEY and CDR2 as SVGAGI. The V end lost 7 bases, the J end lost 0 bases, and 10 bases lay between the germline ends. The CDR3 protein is CASTTGFSGANVLTF. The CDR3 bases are TGTGCCAGCACCACAGGCTTCTCTGGGGCCAACGTCCTGACTTTC.

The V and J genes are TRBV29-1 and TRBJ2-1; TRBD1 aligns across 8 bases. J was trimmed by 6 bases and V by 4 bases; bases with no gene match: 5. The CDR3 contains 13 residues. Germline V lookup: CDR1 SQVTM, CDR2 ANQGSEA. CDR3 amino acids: CSVVSGGPNEQFF. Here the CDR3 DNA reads TGCAGCGTTGTGTCAGGGGGCCCCAATGAGCAGTTCTTC.

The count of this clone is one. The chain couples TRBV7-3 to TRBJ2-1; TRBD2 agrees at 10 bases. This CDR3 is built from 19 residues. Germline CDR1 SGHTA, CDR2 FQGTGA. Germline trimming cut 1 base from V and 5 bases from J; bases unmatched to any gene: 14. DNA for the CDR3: TGTGCCAGCAGCTTAAGTGGTTGGAACCTAGCGGGGGCTGACAATGAGCAGTTCTTC. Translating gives CASSLSGWNLAGADNEQFF.